This T cell receptor beta chain was sequenced in a study of cytomegalovirus exposure and HLA in healthy donors. Regarding the study as a whole: Among immune exposure information, only CMV serostatus was available. A later analysis found that most CMV-associated TCR beta chains appeared HLA-restricted.

Healthy bone marrow donors made up the donors. The CDR3 has 15 residues. Germline-derived CDR1 and CDR2 are MNHEY and SVGAGI. The V end was cut by 0 bases, the J end by 6 bases, with 13 bases between. In regard to this clone: Its antigen is unknown.

A multiplex PCR was run with 60 Vbeta primers and 13 Jbeta primers. This table comes from immunoSEQ multiplex PCR, and its TCRdb copy is limited to in-frame clones, with some not included. The sample has around 130,000 clones, roughly four fifths seen once; the top ten hold 2.7%. Sequenced: PBMCs. The sequence derives from a boy aged 2 to 9 in good health and CMV-seronegative. The rearrangement links TRBV6-5 to TRBJ2-3; no clear D gene. CDR3 in DNA: TGTGCCAGCAGTTACTCGCGATTTGCGAGCGATACGCAGTATTTT. Its protein is CASSYSRFASDTQYF.